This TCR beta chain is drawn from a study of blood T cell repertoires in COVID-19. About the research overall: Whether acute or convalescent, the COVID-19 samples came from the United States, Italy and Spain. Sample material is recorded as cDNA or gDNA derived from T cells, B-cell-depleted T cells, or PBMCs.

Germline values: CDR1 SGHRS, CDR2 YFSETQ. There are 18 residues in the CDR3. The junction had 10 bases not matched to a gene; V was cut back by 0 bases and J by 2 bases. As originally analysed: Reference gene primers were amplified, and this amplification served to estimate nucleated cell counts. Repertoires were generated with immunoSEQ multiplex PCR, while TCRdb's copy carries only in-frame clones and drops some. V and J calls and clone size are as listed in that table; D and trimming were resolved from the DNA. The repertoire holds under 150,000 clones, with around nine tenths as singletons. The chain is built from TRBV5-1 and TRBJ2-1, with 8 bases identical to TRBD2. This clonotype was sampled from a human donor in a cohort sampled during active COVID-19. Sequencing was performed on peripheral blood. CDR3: CASSLEGIGSGAYNEQFF. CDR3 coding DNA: TGCGCCAGCAGCTTGGAGGGTATTGGTAGCGGGGCCTACAATGAGCAGTTCTTC.